Included here is one T cell receptor (beta chain) sequence, with context. These data come from a study of blood T cell repertoires in COVID-19. Overall study: Both acute and convalescent COVID-19 samples were obtained from the United States, Italy and Spain. The analysed material was cDNA or gDNA that came from T cells, B-cell-depleted T cells, or PBMCs.

Participant ages covered roughly 18 to 89 years across approximately 25 US areas. Recovered participants had two consecutive negative NP/OP PCR tests, healthcare professional clearance, or symptom resolution. There are 14 residues in the CDR3. The V and J ends lost 7 bases and 2 bases respectively, with 14 bases between them. CDR1 SGHAT and CDR2 FQDESV come from the germline V gene (reference sequence). Clones were sequenced by immunoSEQ multiplex PCR, and TCRdb holds only the in-frame ones, with some missing. The data contain about 300,000 clones, 75% to 90% of them seen just once; the ten biggest clones take up 2% to 3%.

The J gene is TRBJ1-2, the V gene TRBV11-1; D perhaps matches TRBD1 (6 bases). The source is a woman in her forties or fifties who had recovered from COVID-19. The sample was PBMCs or T cells enriched from blood (not recorded which). The CDR3 DNA follows: TGTGCCAGCACTCCGGGACACCAAAACTATGGCTACACCTTC. As protein: CASTPGHQNYGYTF. The full variable domain, rest sourced from reference TRBV11-1 and TRBJ1-2, is EAEVAQSPRYKITEKSQAVAFWCDPISGHATLYWYRQILGQGPELLVQFQDESVVDDSQLPKDRFSAERLKGVDSTLKIQPAELGDSAMYLCASTPGHQNYGYTFGSGTRLTVV.